The 21 T cell receptor beta chains given below trace back to one sample, sequenced in a study of T cells in women clearing cervical HPV infection. Generated by immunoSEQ multiplex PCR, the TCRdb table keeps only in-frame clones and is missing some. This listing includes roughly 37,000 clones. The specimen was blood buffy coat. Source of these receptors: a woman between 18 and 75 years old with a cervical HPV16 infection that either progressed to CIN3+ or cleared (not recorded which).

Concerning this clone itself: The read finishes 3 residues shy of the CDR3 end, and the germline J gene is used to complete it. This sequence joins TRBV30 and TRBJ2-1, with D unresolved. V was shortened by 2 bases and J by 7 bases, with 9 bases between the two germline ends. Germline values: CDR1 GTSNPN, CDR2 SVGIG (reference sequence). The CDR3 consists of 12 residues. CDR3 DNA, as far as it was read: TGTGCCTGGAGTTCAGGTAGGAATGAG. It specifies CAWSSGRNE. The whole CDR3 region reads CAWSSGRNEQFF.

Worth noting for this clone: The read ends 3 residues shy of where the CDR3 ends; the end is completed using the germline J gene. The chain links TRBV7-2 to TRBJ2-1; possible D gene TRBD2, 6 bases. V was clipped by 8 bases and J by 5 bases, with 13 bases between them. The CDR3 sequence is 13 residues long. Germline V gene data show CDR1 as SGHTA and CDR2 as FQGNSA. The sequenced CDR3 bases are TGTGCCAGCGGTCCTAGCGTTAACAATGAG. Translation: CASGPSVNNE. The full CDR3 is CASGPSVNNEQFF.

Comments on this clone: The junction and the germline gene differ at one end; a read error may be behind it. The missing CDR3 end, 3 residues past where the read stops, is filled in from the germline J gene. The same CDR3 also results from other DNA sequences found in this sample. The rearrangement uses TRBV18 and TRBJ1-3; the D is unclear. The length of the CDR3 is 15 residues. Per the germline V gene, CDR1 is KGHSH and CDR2 is LQKENI. The covered CDR3 bases are TGTGTCAGCTCACCAGATCTAGGCTCTGGAAACACA. This sequence encodes CVSSPDLGSGNT. The CDR3, in full, reads CVSSPDLGSGNTIYF.

As concerns this clone: Read coverage stops 3 residues before the CDR3 terminus; the germline J gene supplies the remainder. V gene TRBV19 combines with J gene TRBJ2-7, with TRBD1 identical over 9 bases. Germline loops: CDR1 LNHDA, CDR2 SQIVND (reference sequence). CDR3 length: 15 residues. J was trimmed by 3 bases and V by 1 base; bases with no gene match: 4. CDR3 DNA, as far as it was read: TGTGCCAGTAGTATAGCCGGGACAGGGTTCTACGAG. Amino acid sequence: CASSIAGTGFYE. The whole CDR3 sequence reads CASSIAGTGFYEQYF.

Comment on this clone: With the read ending 3 residues before the CDR3 end, the germline J gene is used to fill in that end. V usage is TRBV18 and J usage is TRBJ1-5; no clear D gene. The ends were cut back, 6 bases at V and 7 bases at J, with 16 bases in the middle. The CDR3 is 14 residues long. Germline V gives CDR1 KGHSH, CDR2 LQKENI. The part of the CDR3 DNA that was read is TGTGCCAGCTCCGCCGGGGTGGGAGGGCAGCCC. Protein sequence: CASSAGVGGQP. The CDR3 in full is CASSAGVGGQPQHF.

As to this clone: The read ends 3 residues shy of where the CDR3 ends; the end is completed using the germline J gene. The chain links TRBV5-6 to TRBJ2-1; a weak D match, TRBD1 (5 bases). CDR3 length equals 13 residues. Trimming shortened V by 6 bases and J by 8 bases, and 15 bases separated the two germline ends. The germline V gene has CDR1 SGHDT and CDR2 YYEEEE. The CDR3 bases that were read are TGTGCCAGCAAGGGCAGGGCCATTGATGAG. This gives the protein CASKGRAIDE. The complete CDR3 sequence is CASKGRAIDEQFF.

About this clone: The read ends 3 residues shy of where the CDR3 ends; the end is completed using the germline J gene. The chain couples TRBV20-1 to TRBJ1-4; D perhaps matches TRBD1 (5 bases). This CDR3 comprises 14 residues. The V gene's germline CDR1 is DFQATT and CDR2 SNEGSKA (reference sequence). With 0 bases removed from V and 6 bases from J, the gap between germline ends came to 11 bases. The CDR3 DNA, read in part, is TGCAGTGCTAGAGATATGGCGGGGGATGAAAAA. Translated, it gives CSARDMAGDEK. The whole CDR3 sequence reads CSARDMAGDEKLFF.

With respect to this clone: With the read ending 3 residues before the CDR3 end, the germline J gene is used to fill in that end. The gene calls are TRBV7-2 and TRBJ2-7; 12 positions agree with TRBD2. CDR1 SGHTA and CDR2 FQGNSA come from the germline V gene. The ends lost 4 bases at V and 3 bases at J; junction bases unmatched: 1. The CDR3 runs to 14 residues. The CDR3 protein is CASSSTSGGYEQYF. Incomplete CDR3 DNA: TGTGCCAGCAGCTCGACTAGCGGGGGCTACGAG.

The sequenced part of the CDR3 DNA is TGTGCCAGCAGCTTAAACACCCAAGATACG. It specifies CASSLNTQDT. The whole CDR3 sequence reads CASSLNTQDTQYF. The chain combines TRBV7-3 with TRBJ2-3; D not certain. Read sequence stops 3 residues before the CDR3 end, and the germline J gene provides the missing end. Trimming took off 1 base at V and 5 bases at J, with 7 bases between the two ends. The germline V gene has CDR1 SGHTA and CDR2 FQGTGA. The CDR3 runs to 13 residues. Full variable domain (outside the CDR3, taken from reference TRBV7-3 and TRBJ2-3): GAGVSQTPSNKVTEKGKYVELRCDPISGHTALYWYRQSLGQGPEFLIYFQGTGAADDSGLPNDRFFAVRPEGSVSTLKIQRTERGDSAVYLCASSLNTQDTQYFGPGTRLTVL.

Details on this clone: With the read ending 3 residues before the CDR3 end, the germline J gene is used to fill in that end. V is TRBV2 and J is TRBJ2-2, with TRBD2 identical over 10 bases. CDR1 and CDR2 (germline): SNHLY, FYNNEI. The CDR3 totals 15 residues. V shed 8 bases, J shed 4 bases, and the junction held 7 bases outside the gene matches. The CDR3 protein is CASSAGGPVTGELFF. CDR3 DNA (partial): TGTGCCAGCTCAGCGGGGGGGCCGGTCACCGGGGAG.

Points on this clone: The CDR3 end falls 3 residues outside the read, so it is completed with the germline J gene. This chain links TRBV6-1 with TRBJ1-2, with TRBD1 identical over 7 bases. This CDR3 has 16 amino acids. V trimming: 1 base; J trimming: 6 bases; junction bases outside the gene matches: 11. Germline V CDR1 and CDR2: MNHNS, SASEGT. The sequenced CDR3 bases are TGTGCCAGCAGTGAAGGCTCATTCCAAGGGGGCGATGGC. Protein sequence: CASSEGSFQGGDG. The full CDR3 sequence reads CASSEGSFQGGDGYTF.

In the case of this clone: The CDR3 end falls 3 residues outside the read, so it is completed with the germline J gene. The rearrangement uses TRBV2 and TRBJ2-2; D may be TRBD1 (6 bases). From germline, CDR1 is SNHLY and CDR2 FYNNEI. V was trimmed by 4 bases and J by 6 bases, leaving 15 bases between them. The CDR3 runs to 15 residues. Partial CDR3 DNA: TGTGCCAGCAGTGGGACAGAGGGGATAGCCGGGGAG. Translation gives CASSGTEGIAGE. The full CDR3 protein reads CASSGTEGIAGELFF.

Notes on this clone: The read stops 3 residues short of the end of the CDR3; the missing end is completed from the germline J gene. The chain employs TRBV20-1 and TRBJ2-7; D may be TRBD1 (6 bases). The CDR3 is 16 amino acids. In germline, CDR1 is DFQATT, CDR2 SNEGSKA (reference sequence). The V end lost 1 base, the J end lost 0 bases, and 16 bases lay between the germline ends. The sequenced part of the CDR3 DNA is TGCAGTGCTAGAGCGGGTCAGGGGACCAGCTCCTACGAG. This gives the protein CSARAGQGTSSYE. The entire CDR3 protein reads CSARAGQGTSSYEQYF.

As regards this clone: The read falls 3 residues short of the CDR3 end, and the missing part is taken from the germline J gene. The V and J genes are TRBV10-3 and TRBJ2-7, with 8 bases identical to TRBD1. The germline V gene encodes CDR1 ENHRY and CDR2 SYGVKD. The CDR3 contains 13 residues. The junction had 7 bases not matched to a gene; V was cut back by 10 bases and J by 2 bases. The DNA read from the CDR3 is TGTGCCACCACATTACAGGGGGCCTACGAG. It translates to CATTLQGAYE. The whole CDR3 sequence is CATTLQGAYEQYF.

The CDR3 is CAWRSGDSGANVLFF. Incomplete CDR3 DNA: TGTGCCTGGAGGTCTGGGGACTCTGGGGCCAACGTA. The chain couples TRBV30 to TRBJ1-4; tentatively, D is TRBD1 (5 bases). The CDR3 goes on 3 residues after the read ends, and that part is filled in from the germline J gene. In germline, CDR1 is GTSNPN, CDR2 SVGIG (reference sequence). CDR3 length equals 15 residues.

Details on this clone: The junction differs from germline at one of its ends, possibly a read error. The read gets to within 3 residues of the CDR3 end, and the germline J gene fills in the rest. The chain carries TRBV7-9 and TRBJ2-3; 11 bases match TRBD1. Germline-derived CDR1 and CDR2 are SEHNR and FQNEAQ (reference sequence). The CDR3 has 15 residues. CDR3 amino acids: CASSLLGQGAETQYF. The covered CDR3 bases are TGTGCCAGCAGCTTACTAGGACAGGGGGCAGAGACG.

A word on this clone: The read gets to within 3 residues of the CDR3 end, and the germline J gene fills in the rest. This chain joins TRBV5-1 and TRBJ1-2; 7 positions agree with TRBD1. CDR1 SGHRS and CDR2 YFSETQ come from the germline V gene. This CDR3 contains 16 residues. Trimming took 4 bases from V and 4 from J; bases not matched to a gene: 13. CDR3 protein: CASSPTPLDRRYGYTF. The covered CDR3 bases are TGCGCCAGCAGCCCGACCCCCTTGGACAGGCGCTATGGC.

In terms of frequency, this clone is medium-sized. The CDR3 extends 3 residues past the end of the read, so its final part is completed from the germline J gene. The chain joins TRBV2 to TRBJ1-2; D is undetermined. This CDR3 has 11 amino acids. Germline lookup yields CDR1 SNHLY and CDR2 FYNNEI. This chain's CDR3 is CASSEFQGYTF. Partial CDR3 DNA: TGTGCCAGCAGTGAATTCCAGGGC.

Turning to this clone: The read finishes 3 residues shy of the CDR3 end, and the germline J gene is used to complete it. The V call is TRBV10-1, the J call TRBJ2-2, with 7 bases matching TRBD1. This CDR3 has 14 residues. V was clipped by 6 bases and J by 6 bases; unmatched bases: 7. Germline V CDR1 and CDR2: WNHNN, SYGVQD (reference sequence). The CDR3 DNA, read in part, is TGCGCCAGCAGCGCGACAGGGATAGCCGGGGAG. This codes for CASSATGIAGE. The whole CDR3 sequence reads CASSATGIAGELFF.

Note on this clone: Read coverage stops 3 residues before the CDR3 terminus; the germline J gene supplies the remainder. This sequence joins TRBV14 and TRBJ2-1; D gene ambiguous. Germline V CDR1 and CDR2: SGHDN, FVKESK. This CDR3 comprises 12 residues. V was cut by 8 bases and J by 9 bases, with 14 bases left in between. CDR3 bases read: TGTGCCAGCCCCCCCCCGGTCGGTGAG. Its protein product is CASPPPVGE. The CDR3, in full, reads CASPPPVGEQFF. Combining the CDR3 with reference TRBV14 and TRBJ2-1 gives the whole variable domain EAGVTQFPSHSVIEKGQTVTLRCDPISGHDNLYWYRRVMGKEIKFLLHFVKESKQDESGMPNNRFLAERTGGTYSTLKVQPAELEDSGVYFCASPPPVGEQFFGPGTRLTVL.

Worth noting for this clone: Read sequence stops 3 residues before the CDR3 end, and the germline J gene provides the missing end. The chain has TRBV2 and TRBJ2-2; 10 positions match TRBD1. In germline, CDR1 is SNHLY, CDR2 FYNNEI. This CDR3 comprises 14 residues. The CDR3 bases that were read are TGTGCCAGCAGGAGGGACAGGGGCGGGTCACCG. It yields the protein CASRRDRGGSP. In full, the CDR3 reads CASRRDRGGSPLFF.